Following are 28 T cell receptor beta chains from one sample sequenced in a study of cytomegalovirus exposure and HLA in healthy donors. Primers included in the PCR were 60 Vbeta and 13 Jbeta primers. Here immunoSEQ multiplex PCR was the method, and the copy in TCRdb shows in-frame clones only, minus some. The sample records about 180,000 clones, around 80% being singletons. Specimen: PBMCs. The origin of the receptors is a woman aged 30 to 39 in good health and CMV-seronegative.

J is TRBJ2-3 and V is TRBV27, with 7 bases identical to TRBD1. There are 13 residues in the CDR3. Germline CDR1 reads MNHEY; CDR2 reads SMNVEV (reference sequence). With V trimmed by 6 bases and J by 5 bases, 5 bases remained unmatched. The CDR3 sequence is CASSLDREDTQYF. In DNA form, the CDR3 reads TGTGCCAGCAGCCTCGACAGGGAAGATACGCAGTATTTT.

This clone was seen a handful of times. This chain connects TRBV7-2 to TRBJ1-2; D call uncertain. V lost 5 bases, J lost 8 bases, and 15 bases lay in between. The CDR3 totals 13 residues. Germline lookup yields CDR1 SGHTA and CDR2 FQGNSA. The CDR3 loop reads CASSPQMGKGYTF. CDR3 nucleotides: TGTGCCAGCAGCCCACAGATGGGTAAAGGCTACACCTTC.

CDR3 loop: CASSSDRGYGYTF. As DNA, the CDR3 is TGCGCCAGCAGCTCGGACAGGGGGTATGGCTACACCTTC. The V call is TRBV5-1, the J call TRBJ1-2; 10 bases fit TRBD1. The CDR3 contains 13 residues. The V segment lost 3 bases and the J segment 5 bases; nucleotides outside the gene matches: 1. CDR1 and CDR2 (germline): SGHRS, YFSETQ.

This clone was seen only a few times. This chain uses TRBV5-5 with TRBJ1-6; no clear D. This CDR3 has 15 residues. Germline V lookup: CDR1 SGHKS, CDR2 YYEKEE (reference sequence). The V gene lost 0 bases and the J gene lost 6 bases, with 10 bases spanning the gap. Here the CDR3 reads CASSLGAAPNSPLHF. As DNA, the CDR3 is TGTGCCAGCAGCTTGGGGGCAGCACCTAATTCACCCCTCCACTTT.

In nucleotides, the CDR3 is TGCGCCAGCAGCTTTCTTACTAGCGGGGGGGCCGGCACAGATACGCAGTATTTT. It is translated as CASSFLTSGGAGTDTQYF. The V gene is TRBV5-1, the J gene TRBJ2-3; TRBD2 agrees at 13 bases. This CDR3 has 18 amino acids. Germline V gives CDR1 SGHRS, CDR2 YFSETQ. After removal of 2 bases from V and 1 base from J, the junction contained 7 bases not matched to a gene.

Details on this clone: The sample holds other DNA sequences that translate to the same CDR3. CDR3 in amino acids: CASSFGETQYF. The CDR3 nucleotides are TGTGCCAGCAGCTTCGGGGAGACCCAGTACTTC. The chain has TRBV7-8 and TRBJ2-5; D not certain. Trimming pared 3 bases from V and 5 bases from J, leaving 4 bases between. Germline CDR1 SGHVS, CDR2 FQNEAQ. The CDR3 loop spans 11 amino acids.

This chain joins TRBV5-8 and TRBJ2-5; 11 nucleotides line up with TRBD1. The length of the CDR3 is 14 residues. Germline V gene lookup returns CDR1 SGHTS and CDR2 YDEGEE. Trimming took 5 bases from V and 5 from J; bases not matched to a gene: 5. The CDR3 loop is CASRRTGGLETQYF. CDR3 nucleotide sequence: TGTGCCAGCAGAAGGACAGGGGGCTTGGAGACCCAGTACTTC.

The CDR3 DNA reads TGTGCCTGGACACAGATGGCTAGCGGGGAGACCCAGTACTTC. Translation: CAWTQMASGETQYF. This chain uses TRBV30 with TRBJ2-5; TRBD2 agrees at 8 bases. Germline assignment: CDR1 GTSNPN and CDR2 SVGIG (reference sequence). The CDR3 contains 14 residues. Unmatched junction bases numbered 9, after V lost 4 bases and J lost 5 bases.

The V gene is TRBV2, the J gene TRBJ1-2; 9 bases fit TRBD1. The J segment lost 6 bases and the V segment lost 6 bases, leaving 5 bases of the junction unmatched. Germline V gene lookup returns CDR1 SNHLY and CDR2 FYNNEI. This CDR3 contains 13 residues. CDR3 DNA sequence: TGTGCCAGCAGGCCGGGACAGGGACATGGCTACACCTTC. It yields the protein CASRPGQGHGYTF.

The V gene is TRBV30, the J gene TRBJ1-2; possibly TRBD1 for D (5 bases). The germline V gene has CDR1 GTSNPN and CDR2 SVGIG (reference sequence). V was pared by 6 bases and J by 6 bases, with 23 bases between. The CDR3 totals 15 residues. The CDR3 region has the DNA TGTGCCTGCTACCCCTCGGGGGGTCCCTTAAATGGCTACACCTTC. Translation: CACYPSGGPLNGYTF.

The rearrangement joins TRBV7-9 to TRBJ1-2; 9 bases agree with TRBD1. The CDR3 runs 15 residues. V shed 5 bases, J shed 4 bases, and the junction held 8 bases outside the gene matches. CDR1 is SEHNR, CDR2 FQNEAQ, per germline (reference sequence). This CDR3 reads CASSPQQGAVYGYTF. The CDR3, as DNA: TGTGCCAGCAGCCCGCAACAGGGGGCGGTCTATGGCTACACCTTC. Full variable domain (rest looked up from reference TRBV7-9 and TRBJ1-2): DTGVSQNPRHKITKRGQNVTFRCDPISEHNRLYWYRQTLGQGPEFLTYFQNEAQLEKSRLLSDRFSAERPKGSFSTLEIQRTEQGDSAMYLCASSPQQGAVYGYTFGSGTRLTVV.

The CDR3, as DNA: TGTGCCAGCAGCGTAGCTTTGGTACAGGGATCACCCCTCCACTTT. It specifies CASSVALVQGSPLHF. The V gene is TRBV9, the J gene TRBJ1-6; tentative D call: TRBD1 (6 bases). Germline V gives CDR1 SGDLS, CDR2 YYNGEE. The CDR3 length is 15 residues. The ends were cut back, 0 bases at V and 10 bases at J, with 14 bases in the middle.

The J gene is TRBJ2-7, the V gene TRBV7-2; possibly TRBD1 for D (6 bases). Germline V gene lookup returns CDR1 SGHTA and CDR2 FQGNSA. V shed 3 bases and J shed 0 bases, with 12 bases lying between them. The CDR3 contains 15 residues. In DNA form, the CDR3 reads TGTGCCAGCAGCTTCCGGGACACCGACTCCTACGAGCAGTACTTC. Its translation is CASSFRDTDSYEQYF. Combining the CDR3 with reference TRBV7-2 and TRBJ2-7 gives the whole variable domain GAGVSQSPSNKVTEKGKDVELRCDPISGHTALYWYRQSLGQGLEFLIYFQGNSAPDKSGLPSDRFSAERTGGSVSTLTIQRTQQEDSAVYLCASSFRDTDSYEQYFGPGTRLTVT.

The chain combines TRBV5-6 with TRBJ1-1; maybe TRBD1 (5 bases). This CDR3 has 15 residues. Per germline, CDR1 SGHDT and CDR2 YYEEEE. Trimming left V 2 bases short and J 0 bases short, with 11 bases between. CDR3 sequence (DNA): TGTGCCAGCAGCTTCGGGGGAACCATGAACACTGAAGCTTTCTTT. Its protein is CASSFGGTMNTEAFF.

The chain employs TRBV6-7 and TRBJ1-2, with 7 bases fitting TRBD1. TRBV6-7 qualifies as an ORF whose function is uncertain. The V and J ends lost 0 bases and 3 bases, in that order; junction bases with no gene match: 1. The CDR3 loop spans 14 amino acids. The DNA for the CDR3 is TGTGCCAGCAGTTACTCGGGACAGTACTATGGCTACACCTTC. Translation: CASSYSGQYYGYTF.

This sequence joins TRBV6-5 and TRBJ1-1; D is undetermined. The CDR3 totals 13 residues. The V gene's germline CDR1 is MNHEY and CDR2 SVGAGI. Trimming took off 8 bases at V and 5 bases at J, with 15 bases between the two ends. The CDR3 region has the DNA TGTGCCAGCCGGAGGGCGGGAATTACTGAAGCTTTCTTT. This encodes CASRRAGITEAFF.

The chain is built from TRBV4-2 and TRBJ2-3; perhaps TRBD2 as D (6 bases). V lost 0 bases and J lost 1, with 8 bases in between. This CDR3 region has 15 residues. Germline CDR1 is LGHNA and CDR2 is YNFKEQ. The DNA for the CDR3 is TGTGCCAGCAGCCAAGAAGTAGCGGGCACAGATACGCAGTATTTT. This codes for CASSQEVAGTDTQYF.

The chain links TRBV5-1 to TRBJ2-1; 11 bases are shared with TRBD2. Per germline, CDR1 SGHRS and CDR2 YFSETQ. V gave up 4 bases and J gave up 7 bases; unmatched junction bases: 7. There are 15 residues in the CDR3. CDR3 loop: CASSVGLAGVNEQFF. CDR3 bases: TGCGCCAGCAGCGTAGGACTAGCGGGCGTTAATGAGCAGTTCTTC.

The rearrangement links TRBV9 to TRBJ2-7, with 7 positions matching TRBD2. There are 14 residues in the CDR3. Germline assignment: CDR1 SGDLS and CDR2 YYNGEE. With V trimmed by 0 bases and J by 6 bases, 6 bases remained unmatched. CDR3 amino acids: CASSVGTREGEQYF. The CDR3 DNA sequence: TGTGCCAGCAGCGTAGGGACTAGGGAGGGCGAGCAGTACTTC.

V usage is TRBV4-2 and J usage is TRBJ1-1; weak D call: TRBD1 (5 bases). This CDR3 contains 20 residues. The V gene lost 2 bases and the J gene lost 0 bases, with 25 bases spanning the gap. Germline values: CDR1 LGHNA, CDR2 YNFKEQ. DNA for the CDR3: TGTGCCAGCAGCCAAAACGCCCCTCTCCTAGGAGGGGCCCTGAACACTGAAGCTTTCTTT. This encodes CASSQNAPLLGGALNTEAFF.

This clone was counted a single time. The chain couples TRBV9 to TRBJ2-5, with 7 bases identical to TRBD1. The junction had 9 bases not matched to a gene; V was cut back by 0 bases and J by 1 base. Per the germline V gene, CDR1 is SGDLS and CDR2 is YYNGEE. CDR3 length: 17 residues. In nucleotides, the CDR3 is TGTGCCAGCAGCGTAGGTTCGCTAGCAGGGGGCCAAGAGACCCAGTACTTC. Its translation is CASSVGSLAGGQETQYF. The whole variable domain, filled in from reference TRBV9 and TRBJ2-5, reads DSGVTQTPKHLITATGQRVTLRCSPRSGDLSVYWYQQSLDQGLQFLIQYYNGEERAKGNILERFSAQQFPDLHSELNLSSLELGDSALYFCASSVGSLAGGQETQYFGPGTRLLVL.

The V call is TRBV6-5, the J call TRBJ1-1; 7 bases align to TRBD1. The junction had 3 bases not matched to a gene; V was cut back by 5 bases and J by 3 bases. CDR3 length: 13 amino acids. Germline CDR1 reads MNHEY; CDR2 reads SVGAGI. The CDR3 DNA is TGTGCCAGCAGTCGACAGGGACACACTGAAGCTTTCTTT. Translation gives CASSRQGHTEAFF.

Notes on this clone: This sample also contains other DNA sequences that code for the same CDR3. The V gene is TRBV5-1, the J gene TRBJ1-6, with 8 bases matching TRBD1. The V gene end was trimmed by 0 bases and the J gene end by 6 bases; junction bases not matched to a gene: 2. The CDR3 has 15 amino acids. Germline-derived CDR1 and CDR2 are SGHRS and YFSETQ. Here the CDR3 reads CASSLVGQGNSPLHF. CDR3 sequence (DNA): TGCGCCAGCAGCTTGGTAGGACAGGGTAATTCACCCCTCCACTTT.

The chain joins TRBV5-1 to TRBJ2-5; TRBD2 agrees at 7 bases. J lost 0 bases, V lost 4 bases, and 9 bases had no gene match. Germline V gene lookup returns CDR1 SGHRS and CDR2 YFSETQ. This CDR3 comprises 16 residues. This CDR3 reads CASSLGLDLYQETQYF. CDR3 DNA: TGCGCCAGCAGCCTCGGACTAGACCTGTACCAAGAGACCCAGTACTTC.

This rearrangement joins TRBV6-6 to TRBJ2-7; possibly TRBD1 for D (7 bases). The CDR3 is 16 residues long. Germline V gives CDR1 MNHNY, CDR2 SVGAGI (reference sequence). V lost 6 bases, J lost 2 bases, and 20 bases lay in between. The CDR3: CASRRHGGQFTYEQYF. The DNA for the CDR3 is TGTGCCAGCAGACGCCACGGGGGACAGTTTACCTACGAGCAGTACTTC.

This clone was seen a few times. The rearrangement links TRBV6-1 to TRBJ2-1; 11 bases are shared with TRBD2. CDR1 MNHNS and CDR2 SASEGT come from the germline V gene. After removal of 8 bases from V and 2 bases from J, the junction contained 2 bases not matched to a gene. This CDR3 has 14 residues. The CDR3 is CASLAGGPYNEQFF. The CDR3 coding sequence is TGTGCCAGCTTAGCGGGGGGGCCCTACAATGAGCAGTTCTTC.

This chain connects TRBV9 to TRBJ2-3; D may be TRBD2 (6 bases). The CDR3 covers 17 residues. From germline, CDR1 is SGDLS and CDR2 YYNGEE. With 4 bases removed from V and 0 bases from J, the gap between germline ends came to 18 bases. The CDR3 DNA is TGTGCCAGCAGCAAAACCGGGACTTCCACTAGCACAGATACGCAGTATTTT. Encoded protein: CASSKTGTSTSTDTQYF.

V gene TRBV29-1 combines with J gene TRBJ2-3; tentatively, D is TRBD1 (7 bases). Germline V CDR1 and CDR2: SQVTM, ANQGSEA. CDR3 length equals 14 residues. Trimming took 6 bases from V and 6 from J, leaving 19 bases between them. DNA for the CDR3: TGCAGCGTCAATGGAGGGGGCGAGGGGGATACGCAGTATTTT. It yields the protein CSVNGGGEGDTQYF.